Below, 20 T cell receptor beta chains from the same sample are listed, as sequenced in a study of cytomegalovirus exposure and HLA in healthy donors. PCR was performed using 60 Vbeta and 13 Jbeta primers. Profiling relied on immunoSEQ multiplex PCR, and the TCRdb table lists in-frame clones only, not all of them. The sample has 180,000 or so clones, around 75% seen once. The sequencing input was PBMCs. These receptors all come from a female donor in good health and CMV-seronegative.

This clone came up once. This chain connects TRBV29-1 to TRBJ2-2; D ambiguous. Germline-derived CDR1 and CDR2 are SQVTM and ANQGSEA. V shed 6 bases and J shed 3 bases, with 5 bases lying between them. This CDR3 has 11 residues. The CDR3 region is CSVADTGELFF. The CDR3 coding sequence is TGCAGCGTGGCTGACACCGGGGAGCTGTTTTTT.

The rearrangement links TRBV6-4 to TRBJ1-2; no clear D gene. The CDR3 has 13 residues. From germline, CDR1 is MRHNA and CDR2 SNTAGT. V was pared by 3 bases and J by 4 bases, with 9 bases between. The CDR3 spells CASSDSGGYGYTF. The CDR3, as DNA: TGTGCCAGCAGTGATTCGGGAGGCTATGGCTACACCTTC.

V is TRBV7-6 and J is TRBJ2-1; D unclear. The germline V and J ends were trimmed by 4 bases and 8 bases, with 18 bases remaining between them. The germline V gene has CDR1 SGHVS and CDR2 FNYEAQ. The CDR3 has 15 amino acids. The CDR3 sequence is CASSSLPPPQDEQFF. CDR3 sequence (DNA): TGTGCCAGCAGCTCCTTGCCGCCCCCCCAGGATGAGCAGTTCTTC.

CDR3 DNA sequence: TGTGCCAGCACTTCACGAGGAGGTGGTGAGCAGTTCTTC. It is translated as CASTSRGGGEQFF. The chain carries TRBV6-5 and TRBJ2-1; the D gene is possibly TRBD2 (5 bases). Between the trimmed V and J ends, which lost 7 bases and 9 bases, there was a span of 16 bases. Germline V gene data show CDR1 as MNHEY and CDR2 as SVGAGI. The CDR3 is made up of 13 amino acids.

In DNA form, the CDR3 reads TGTGCCAGTAGTAATGACAGGGAAACTGAAGCTTTCTTT. Translated, it gives CASSNDRETEAFF. The chain uses TRBV19 and TRBJ1-1, with 7 bases aligning to TRBD1. Germline V lookup: CDR1 LNHDA, CDR2 SQIVND (reference sequence). After removal of 4 bases from V and 5 bases from J, the junction contained 4 bases not matched to a gene. The CDR3 totals 13 residues. Combining the CDR3 with reference TRBV19 and TRBJ1-1 gives the whole variable domain DGGITQSPKYLFRKEGQNVTLSCEQNLNHDAMYWYRQDPGQGLRLIYYSQIVNDFQKGDIAEGYSVSREKKESFPLTVTSAQKNPTAFYLCASSNDRETEAFFGQGTRLTVV.

The chain is built from TRBV12-5 and TRBJ1-1, with TRBD1 identical over 10 bases. The CDR3 contains 16 residues. J lost 3 bases, V lost 6 bases, and 10 bases had no gene match. CDR1 is LGHNT and CDR2 is FRNRAP in the germline V gene. The CDR3 DNA reads as TGTGCTAGTGGCCCCGACAGGGGGCGGCGGGACACTGAAGCTTTCTTT. It translates to CASGPDRGRRDTEAFF. The variable domain in full, with the rest retrieved from reference TRBV12-5 and TRBJ1-1, is DARVTQTPRHKVTEMGQEVTMRCQPILGHNTVFWYRQTMMQGLELLAYFRNRAPLDDSGMPKDRFSAEMPDATLATLKIQPSEPRDSAVYFCASGPDRGRRDTEAFFGQGTRLTVV.

J is TRBJ1-2 and V is TRBV9, with a tentative D call TRBD1 (6 bases). The ends were cut back, 2 bases at V and 3 bases at J, with 8 bases in the middle. The germline gives CDR1 SGDLS, CDR2 YYNGEE. CDR3 length: 13 amino acids. The CDR3 nucleotides read TGTGCCAGCAGCGTCAGGGGCTACTATGGCTACACCTTC. Translated, it gives CASSVRGYYGYTF.

A note on this clone: An end of the junction does not agree with germline; a read error may underlie this. The chain is built from TRBV7-3 and TRBJ1-1; no definite D call. The CDR3 sequence is 14 residues long. Per the germline V gene, CDR1 is SGHTA and CDR2 is FQGTGA. In DNA form, the CDR3 reads TGTGCCGGCAGCCCAGGAGGGAGGAACACTGAAGCTTTCTTT. This encodes CAGSPGGRNTEAFF.

This chain connects TRBV7-6 to TRBJ1-6; 7 bases are shared with TRBD1. Trimming removed 5 bases from V and 6 bases from J; junction bases left unmatched: 7. Germline V gene data show CDR1 as SGHVS and CDR2 as FNYEAQ. CDR3 length: 15 amino acids. CDR3 in DNA: TGTGCCAGCAGCCCACAAGGGACAGTTAATTCACCCCTCCACTTT. Protein sequence: CASSPQGTVNSPLHF.

For the CDR3, the DNA is TGCGCCAGCAGCCTAGGACTAGCAGCAGAGACCCAGTACTTC. This translates into CASSLGLAAETQYF. The chain couples TRBV5-1 to TRBJ2-5, with 8 bases identical to TRBD2. The V segment lost 4 bases and the J segment 4 bases; nucleotides outside the gene matches: 6. The CDR3 runs to 14 residues. The V gene's germline CDR1 is SGHRS and CDR2 YFSETQ.

Points on this clone: Germline and junction disagree at one end, which may indicate a read error. The gene calls are TRBV7-9 and TRBJ1-1; D is undetermined. The CDR3 covers 16 residues. CDR1 is SEHNR, CDR2 FQNEAQ, per germline (reference sequence). CDR3 nucleotides: TGTTCCAGCAGCTTAGACTGGGCCGTCGAGAACACTGAAGCTTTCTTT. This translates into CSSSLDWAVENTEAFF.

The chain has TRBV6-5 and TRBJ1-2; D unresolved. The CDR3 consists of 15 residues. Trimming took 4 bases from V and 4 from J, leaving 16 bases between them. The germline gives CDR1 MNHEY, CDR2 SVGAGI. The CDR3 DNA sequence: TGTGCCAGCAGTTCAGGAAACGGGAAACTCTATGGCTACACCTTC. Its protein is CASSSGNGKLYGYTF.

The chain uses TRBV6-5 and TRBJ2-5; D uncertain. The germline V gene encodes CDR1 MNHEY and CDR2 SVGAGI. The CDR3 is 11 residues long. V was shortened by 5 bases and J by 5 bases, with 6 bases between the two germline ends. CDR3 DNA sequence: TGTGCCAGCAGTAACGCGGAGACCCAGTACTTC. Translation gives CASSNAETQYF.

CDR3 sequence: CASREQGTLNTEAFF. DNA for the CDR3: TGTGCCAGCAGGGAGCAGGGGACCTTGAACACTGAAGCTTTCTTT. The rearrangement joins TRBV13 to TRBJ1-1, with a possible D match to TRBD1 (6 bases). Per germline, CDR1 PRHDT and CDR2 FYEKMQ (reference sequence). The germline V and J ends were trimmed by 6 bases and 0 bases, with 14 bases remaining between them. The CDR3 length is 15 residues.

This sequence joins TRBV6-5 and TRBJ1-5; unclear D gene. The CDR3 contains 13 residues. The ends were cut back, 4 bases at V and 1 base at J, with 5 bases in the middle. Per the germline V gene, CDR1 is MNHEY and CDR2 is SVGAGI. In DNA, the CDR3 is TGTGCCAGCAGTTTGCGGAGCAATCAGCCCCAGCATTTT. It codes for CASSLRSNQPQHF.

The chain recombines TRBV6-1 with TRBJ2-5; 15 nucleotides align to TRBD2. With V trimmed by 4 bases and J by 4 bases, 16 bases remained unmatched. The CDR3 sequence is 20 residues long. Germline loops: CDR1 MNHNS, CDR2 SASEGT. CDR3 region: CASSGPKGLAGGEGRETQYF. CDR3 sequence (DNA): TGTGCCAGCAGTGGCCCTAAGGGACTAGCGGGGGGTGAGGGAAGAGAGACCCAGTACTTC.

The chain combines TRBV27 with TRBJ2-3; TRBD1 is a possible D gene (5 bases). There are 17 residues in the CDR3. Germline assignment: CDR1 MNHEY and CDR2 SMNVEV (reference sequence). The V end lost 3 bases, the J end lost 6 bases, and 22 bases lay between the germline ends. Here the CDR3 DNA reads TGTGCCAGCAGTTTGGGGCTCATCCGCAACCTCGGGGATACGCAGTATTTT. This encodes CASSLGLIRNLGDTQYF.

The chain employs TRBV11-3 and TRBJ2-1; 9 bases match TRBD1. Germline V gene data show CDR1 as SGHNT and CDR2 as YENEEA. The CDR3 is 16 residues long. The ends lost 3 bases at V and 12 bases at J; junction bases unmatched: 15. The CDR3 loop is CASSLSFLQGAHRQFF. The CDR3 coding sequence is TGTGCCAGCAGCTTGAGTTTCTTACAGGGGGCGCATCGGCAGTTCTTC.

The chain combines TRBV15 with TRBJ2-1; D possibly corresponds to TRBD1 (5 bases). The CDR3 is made up of 12 amino acids. V lost 5 bases and J 10 bases, leaving 12 bases between the germline ends. Germline V gene sequence: CDR1 LNHNV, CDR2 YYDKDF (reference sequence). This chain's CDR3 is CATSQTGREQFF. For the CDR3, the DNA is TGTGCCACCAGCCAAACAGGCCGAGAGCAGTTCTTC. The full variable domain, rest sourced from reference TRBV15 and TRBJ2-1, is DAMVIQNPRYQVTQFGKPVTLSCSQTLNHNVMYWYQQKSSQAPKLLFHYYDKDFNNEADTPDNFQSRRPNTSFCFLDIRSPGLGDTAMYLCATSQTGREQFFGPGTRLTVL.

This clone was seen more than once but under ten times. The V and J genes are TRBV28 and TRBJ2-7; 10 bases match TRBD1. The germline CDR1 and CDR2 sequences are MDHEN and SYDVKM. V shed 5 bases and J 1 base; nucleotides not matched to a gene: 5. The CDR3 spans 15 residues. DNA for the CDR3: TGTGCCAGCAGTCCCCGGGACAGGGGATCCTACGAGCAGTACTTC. Translating it yields CASSPRDRGSYEQYF.